This entry is about one TCR beta chain. No antigen is known for it. This specimen comes from a study of STAT3 mutations in large granular lymphocyte leukemia. Study background: Canonical activating STAT3 mutations were detected in roughly half of the longitudinally sequenced T-LGLL patients. 40% of treated T-LGLL patients showed hematologic response to immunosuppression.

Study-wide findings and caveats: Every T-LGLL patient had at least one immunodominant TCRbeta clonotype. All newly emerging clones after therapy were STAT3 wild type. In some patients, a small highly pathogenic clone possibly went undetected.

Sequencing was performed with immunoSEQ multiplex PCR; in TCRdb, only in-frame clones are kept and a portion is missing. The data contain around 7,800 clones, roughly 89% of them singletons. J was trimmed by 5 bases and V by 2 bases; bases with no gene match: 5. This CDR3 has 16 residues. The germline gives CDR1 ENHRY, CDR2 SYGVKD. The rearrangement uses TRBV10-3 and TRBJ2-1; 11 nucleotides match TRBD1. The sample comprised peripheral blood mononuclear cells. This TCR came from a middle-aged man with T-cell large granular lymphocyte leukemia. Some clones in this sample may be carry-over from other donors' samples. This CDR3 reads CAISEPSGQGDNEQFF. For the CDR3, the DNA is TGTGCCATCAGTGAGCCGTCGGGACAGGGGGACAATGAGCAGTTCTTC.